This T cell receptor (beta chain) was obtained from a study of early T cells in non-severe SARS-CoV-2 infection. This clonotype showed up many times. CDR3 length: 14 amino acids. Germline lookup yields CDR1 WSHSY and CDR2 SAAADI. V shed 6 bases and J shed 5 bases, with 14 bases lying between them. The protocol attached unique molecular identifiers to individual cDNA molecules. TCRdb re-called the 5' RACE reads through MiXCR, storing one row per CDR3 protein. The repertoire holds approximately 70,000 distinct CDR3 sequences, with around an eighth as singletons. J is TRBJ2-1 and V is TRBV10-2, with a weak D call TRBD1 (5 bases). This clonotype was obtained from an adult who was a healthcare worker with PCR-confirmed SARS-CoV-2 infection or an uninfected control (not recorded which). Sequenced: whole blood. The CDR3 sequence: CASRGQGPNNEQFF. The CDR3 DNA reads as TGCGCCAGCAGGGGTCAGGGTCCTAACAATGAGCAGTTCTTC.